The clone carrying this TCR beta chain occurred once. The antigen remains unidentified. The sample belongs to a study of lymphopenia after photon versus proton radiotherapy. Findings of the study overall: Proton therapy kept repertoires fairly stable, unlike photons, which gained effector/memory cells. After lymphocyte nadir, photon-treated repertoires showed oligoclonal expansion, especially CD8+ Temra. Larger post-nadir TCR diversity loss correlated inversely with survival in deceased patients. Only patients who died were analyzed for survival; proton advantage is unproven.

Trimming removed 6 bases from V and 3 bases from J; junction bases left unmatched: 16. The V gene's germline CDR1 is LNHDA and CDR2 SQIVND (reference sequence). CDR3 length equals 18 residues. TCRdb's copy holds only in-frame clones and misses some; the assay was immunoSEQ multiplex PCR. The sample includes approximately 170,000 clones, approximately 86% of them seen just once. J is TRBJ2-1 and V is TRBV19, with 8 bases that match TRBD2. Sequencing was performed on peripheral blood, taken from a patient treated with photon-based radiotherapy. The sequence was collected from a man aged 50 or older with gastric cancer. The chain's CDR3 is CASRSAGGGRVHYNEQFF. For the CDR3, the DNA is TGTGCCAGTAGATCAGCCGGGGGGGGCAGGGTCCACTACAATGAGCAGTTCTTC.